The clone carrying this T cell receptor (beta chain) occurred a few times. Its matching antigen is unknown. The CDR3 is made up of 15 amino acids. CDR1 LNHDA and CDR2 SQIVND come from the germline V gene (reference sequence). V gave up 3 bases and J gave up 2 bases, with 11 bases separating them. This entry comes from a study of T cell responses to AZD1222 COVID-19 vaccine. Whole-study results and caveats: Of spike-specific TCRs, nearly half reportedly target regions left unmutated in variants. Two AZD1222 doses significantly raised spike-specific TCR breadth and depth over controls.

TCRdb's table, derived via immunoSEQ multiplex PCR, lists solely in-frame clones and lacks some. The sample records roughly 79,000 clones, around 80% being singletons. The sequence came from an adult in good health. The sequenced sample was peripheral blood, obtained on day 0 of AZD1222 vaccination. The chain couples TRBV19 to TRBJ2-1; weak D call: TRBD2 (6 bases). As DNA, the CDR3 is TGTGCCAGTAGTATCGGGAGTCTCGCCTACAATGAGCAGTTCTTC. Amino acid sequence: CASSIGSLAYNEQFF. The full variable domain, rest sourced from reference TRBV19 and TRBJ2-1, is DGGITQSPKYLFRKEGQNVTLSCEQNLNHDAMYWYRQDPGQGLRLIYYSQIVNDFQKGDIAEGYSVSREKKESFPLTVTSAQKNPTAFYLCASSIGSLAYNEQFFGPGTRLTVL.